The following is a T cell receptor beta chain sequence with its context. The germline V gene encodes CDR1 SGHTA and CDR2 FQGNSA. Trimming cost V 3 bases and J 3 bases; bases outside gene matches: 3. This CDR3 is 14 amino acids long. Profiling relied on immunoSEQ multiplex PCR, and the TCRdb table lists in-frame clones only, not all of them. The sample has approximately 280,000 clones, around 88% seen once. The record originates from a study of blood T cell repertoires in COVID-19. This chain uses TRBV7-2 with TRBJ2-7; 9 bases agree with TRBD1. This receptor was obtained from a man between 40 and 49 years old with acute or convalescent COVID-19. The source material was peripheral blood. The CDR3 DNA reads TGTGCCAGCAGCTTCGAGACAGGGGGCTACGAGCAGTACTTC. Its protein product is CASSFETGGYEQYF. The full variable domain, with the rest looked up from reference TRBV7-2 and TRBJ2-7, is GAGVSQSPSNKVTEKGKDVELRCDPISGHTALYWYRQSLGQGLEFLIYFQGNSAPDKSGLPSDRFSAERTGGSVSTLTIQRTQQEDSAVYLCASSFETGGYEQYFGPGTRLTVT.